This T cell receptor (beta chain) stems from a study of shared clonotypes between healthy human individuals. The CDR3 length is 14 residues. Germline assignment: CDR1 MDHEN and CDR2 SYDVKM. Deletions cut 5 bases from V and 5 bases from J, with 13 bases between. The naive CD8 subset, CD45RO-negative cells positively selected for CCR7, excluded terminally differentiated effector memory CD45RA+ cells. Genomic DNA belonging to each subset was distributed in equal measure over several immunoSEQ plates. Profiled with immunoSEQ multiplex PCR; TCRdb holds only in-frame clones, not every one. The sample shows roughly 810,000 clones, 95% to 97% of them seen only once.

The chain uses TRBV28 and TRBJ2-1; D remains ambiguous. The sequencing input was naive CD8+ T cells sorted from blood. This receptor was obtained from a man between 25 and 39 years old in good health. CDR3 sequence (DNA): TGTGCCAGCAGTCCCTTTTCCGGAAACAATGAGCAGTTCTTC. Translation gives CASSPFSGNNEQFF.